The 21 T cell receptor beta chains reported below all come from one sample, sequenced in a study of T cells after yellow fever vaccination (dated by TCRdb to about 2019). The sample's treatment or condition label is to be understood as: live attenuated yellow fever vaccine strain. The method behind the library was 5' RACE. The instrument was an Illumina HiSeq 2500. TCRdb reprocessing: public reads trimmed at Q25 with fastp, clones called with MiXCR, in-frame beta chains kept. Identical CDR3 proteins give one entry, which carries the most common genes and DNA. Within this sample are some 110,000 distinct CDR3 sequences, with roughly 8.9% of them counted one time only. The top ten constitute about 25% of the sample. The source was CD8+ T cells sorted from PBMCs, collected 45 days after the yellow fever booster vaccination. All receptors come from a man younger than 45 who received the YFV17D yellow fever vaccine.

This clonotype occurred many times. The CDR3 is CASSPSGPDEQYF. The DNA of the CDR3 is TGTGCCAGCAGCCCCTCCGGCCCTGACGAGCAGTACTTC. The V and J genes are TRBV6-1 and TRBJ2-7; D gene unclear. The CDR3 spans 13 residues. The V and J ends lost 6 bases and 5 bases respectively, with 14 bases between them. Per the germline V gene, CDR1 is MNHNS and CDR2 is SASEGT.

Ten or more counts support this clonotype. The chain carries TRBV29-1 and TRBJ2-2; D is ambiguous. There are 11 residues in the CDR3. V lost 0 bases and J lost 8, with 4 bases in between. Germline V gene data show CDR1 as SQVTM and CDR2 as ANQGSEA. Here the CDR3 reads CSVEDRGELFF. CDR3 nucleotides: TGCAGCGTTGAAGATAGGGGGGAGCTGTTTTTT.

The chain has TRBV7-2 and TRBJ2-3; no definite D call. The CDR3 runs 15 residues. CDR1 is SGHTA and CDR2 is FQGNSA in the germline V gene. Trimming stripped 4 bases from V and 5 bases from J, with 16 bases between. DNA of the CDR3: TGTACCAGCAGCTCCCCCCCTTTGTACAAAGATACGCAGTATTTT. Protein sequence: CTSSSPPLYKDTQYF.

This clonotype was seen ten or more times. The chain has TRBV28 and TRBJ2-2; possible D gene TRBD2, 7 bases. From germline, CDR1 is MDHEN and CDR2 SYDVKM. The CDR3 extends over 17 amino acids. The V and J ends lost 4 bases and 7 bases respectively, with 22 bases between them. CDR3 nucleotide sequence: TGTGCCAGCAGTTCCGGCGGGGGCACAGGGAGGGACGGGGAGCTGTTTTTT. It is translated as CASSSGGGTGRDGELFF.

This clonotype was seen at least ten times. One end of the junction does not line up with germline, which may come from a read error. V and J are TRBV5-1 and TRBJ2-5; 10 bases agree with TRBD1. This CDR3 is 15 amino acids long. Germline V lookup: CDR1 SGHRS, CDR2 YFSETQ. This CDR3 is CASSLGQGSGETQYF. The DNA for the CDR3 is TGCGCCAGCAGTTTGGGACAGGGGTCAGGAGAGACCCAGTACTTC.

A word on this clonotype: This may stem from a read error, because a much larger clone lies one nucleotide away. The rearrangement joins TRBV27 to TRBJ2-1, with 9 bases identical to TRBD2. The ends lost 3 bases at V and 6 bases at J; junction bases unmatched: 12. The V gene's germline CDR1 is MNHEY and CDR2 SMNVEV (reference sequence). CDR3 length equals 17 residues. CDR3 protein: CASSFGWASGIFNEQFF. CDR3 DNA sequence: TGTGCCAGCAGTTTTGGGTGGGCTAGCGGGATTTTCAATGAGCAGTTCTTC.

As regards this clonotype: A much larger clone lies a single base off, so this may be a read error. The chain combines TRBV4-2 with TRBJ2-5; D gene ambiguous. Germline loops: CDR1 LGHNA, CDR2 YNFKEQ. The CDR3 totals 15 residues. Deletions cut 1 base from V and 0 bases from J, with 9 bases between. CDR3 bases: TGTGCCAGCAGCCAAGGGCGCCCGAACCAAGAGACCCAGTACTTC. Its protein is CASSQGRPNQETQYF.

This clonotype was recorded at least ten times. V is TRBV7-9 and J is TRBJ2-3; perhaps TRBD1 as D (6 bases). CDR3 length equals 16 residues. Germline values: CDR1 SEHNR, CDR2 FQNEAQ (reference sequence). V was clipped by 0 bases and J by 2 bases, with 12 bases between them. CDR3 sequence: CASSLAGGPDTDTQYF. CDR3 bases: TGTGCCAGCAGCTTAGCTGGGGGCCCAGACACAGATACGCAGTATTTT.

This clonotype came up many times. An end of the junction differs from the germline gene, which may be a read error. This sequence joins TRBV15 and TRBJ2-7, with D perhaps TRBD1 (6 bases). CDR1 and CDR2 from the germline V gene are LNHNV and YYDKDF (reference sequence). The CDR3 extends over 15 amino acids. The CDR3 nucleotides are TGTGCCACCAGCGGAGAGAACAGGGCAGCAGACGAGCAGTACTTC. Translated, it gives CATSGENRAADEQYF.

The chain employs TRBV27 and TRBJ1-1, with 8 bases lining up with TRBD1. Germline V gene data show CDR1 as MNHEY and CDR2 as SMNVEV (reference sequence). Trimming took 4 bases from V and 5 from J; bases not matched to a gene: 12. The CDR3 has 16 residues. The CDR3 DNA sequence: TGTGCCAGCAGTTATTCGTCAGGGGGCTGGGTGACTGAAGCTTTCTTT. This sequence encodes CASSYSSGGWVTEAFF.

This clonotype was observed at least ten times. The chain combines TRBV4-2 with TRBJ2-1, with 9 bases lining up with TRBD1. Germline-derived CDR1 and CDR2 are LGHNA and YNFKEQ. The CDR3 spans 15 residues. With 4 bases clipped from V and 7 bases from J, the junction kept 8 bases outside the gene matches. CDR3: CASSLSGQGLNEQFF. DNA of the CDR3: TGTGCCAGCAGCCTAAGCGGACAGGGGTTGAATGAGCAGTTCTTC.

At least ten counts were recorded for this clonotype. The genes are TRBV5-1 and TRBJ2-7; TRBD1 aligns across 10 bases. From germline, CDR1 is SGHRS and CDR2 YFSETQ. The CDR3 runs to 14 residues. V gave up 4 bases and J gave up 6 bases; unmatched junction bases: 7. The CDR3 nucleotides are TGCGCCAGCAGCGCTGGACAGGGGGGGGTCGAGCAGTACTTC. It translates to CASSAGQGGVEQYF.

This clonotype was observed at least ten times. The V and J genes are TRBV6-1 and TRBJ2-3; 11 positions match TRBD2. V shed 6 bases, J shed 4 bases, and the junction held 6 bases outside the gene matches. CDR1 and CDR2 from the germline V gene are MNHNS and SASEGT. The CDR3 consists of 15 residues. CDR3 amino acids: CASSQGLAGSDTQYF. CDR3 in DNA: TGTGCCAGCAGCCAAGGACTAGCGGGTTCAGATACGCAGTATTTT.

This clonotype was seen a few times. J is TRBJ2-7 and V is TRBV29-1, with D possibly TRBD1 on 6 matching bases. Germline CDR1 is SQVTM and CDR2 is ANQGSEA. V lost 7 bases and J lost 7, with 17 bases in between. The CDR3 is 12 amino acids. The CDR3 region is CSARDTSGEQYF. CDR3 DNA: TGCAGCGCTCGGGACACCTCTGGTGAGCAGTACTTC.

This clonotype was detected many times. CDR3 DNA: TGTGCCAGCCGTCGGACTAGCGGGAGTGTCGATGAGCAGTTCTTC. Its protein product is CASRRTSGSVDEQFF. The chain carries TRBV4-2 and TRBJ2-1, with TRBD2 matching 13 bases. The CDR3 spans 15 residues. V lost 8 bases to trimming and J lost 8 bases; unmatched junction nucleotides: 9. CDR1 and CDR2 from the germline V gene are LGHNA and YNFKEQ.

This clonotype was picked up many times. The chain joins TRBV29-1 to TRBJ2-7, with D perhaps TRBD2 (7 bases). Germline V gene sequence: CDR1 SQVTM, CDR2 ANQGSEA. V lost 4 bases, J lost 6 bases, and 22 bases lay in between. The CDR3 is made up of 15 amino acids. The CDR3 here is CSVAGAGRLAPEQYF. In DNA, the CDR3 is TGCAGCGTTGCGGGGGCCGGAAGACTAGCCCCCGAGCAGTACTTC.

Ten or more counts support this clonotype. The chain joins TRBV6-2 or TRBV6-3 to TRBJ1-6; D gene unclear. The CDR3 sequence is 16 residues long. Deletions cut 2 bases from V and 8 bases from J, with 16 bases between. Looked up from germline, CDR1 is MNHEY and CDR2 is SVGEGT. For the CDR3, the DNA is TGTGCCAGCAGTTACCTAAGGGCAGCGTATGATTCACCCCTCCACTTT. It yields the protein CASSYLRAAYDSPLHF.

This clonotype was counted ten times or more. This rearrangement joins TRBV6-1 to TRBJ2-3, with 9 bases that match TRBD1. This CDR3 contains 14 residues. The germline V gene encodes CDR1 MNHNS and CDR2 SASEGT. Trimming removed 5 bases from V and 5 bases from J; junction bases left unmatched: 5. This CDR3 reads CASSTGGMGDTQYF. Written as DNA, the CDR3 is TGTGCCAGCAGTACAGGGGGCATGGGAGATACGCAGTATTTT.

This clonotype showed up many times. This chain joins TRBV7-9 and TRBJ2-1; tentatively, D is TRBD1 (6 bases). CDR1 and CDR2 from the germline V gene are SEHNR and FQNEAQ (reference sequence). The CDR3 is 16 amino acids. Deletions cut 3 bases from V and 0 bases from J, with 12 bases between. CDR3 residues: CASSFTRGRSYNEQFF. The DNA for the CDR3 is TGTGCCAGCAGCTTTACCAGGGGTCGCTCCTACAATGAGCAGTTCTTC. Based on the CDR3 plus reference TRBV7-9 and TRBJ2-1, the full variable domain is DTGVSQNPRHKITKRGQNVTFRCDPISEHNRLYWYRQTLGQGPEFLTYFQNEAQLEKSRLLSDRFSAERPKGSFSTLEIQRTEQGDSAMYLCASSFTRGRSYNEQFFGPGTRLTVL.

This clonotype appeared a few times. V usage is TRBV7-2 and J usage is TRBJ2-1; D possibly matches TRBD1 or TRBD2 (5 bases each). Germline CDR1 and CDR2: SGHTA and FQGNSA. The ends were cut back, 5 bases at V and 6 bases at J, with 14 bases in the middle. The CDR3 has 14 residues. The CDR3 DNA reads as TGTGCCAGCAGCCGCACCGGGGCCCTCAATGAGCAGTTCTTC. It codes for CASSRTGALNEQFF.

This clonotype was counted many times. The rearrangement uses TRBV12-3 or TRBV12-4 and TRBJ1-3; the match to TRBD1 covers 9 bases. V lost 3 bases and J lost 0; bases outside the gene matches: 9. The CDR3 runs to 18 residues. The CDR3 sequence: CASSFPGQGLSSGNTIYF. CDR3 DNA sequence: TGTGCCAGCAGTTTCCCGGGACAGGGACTGAGCTCTGGAAACACCATATATTTT.